The 20 T cell receptor beta chains below come from one sample, sequenced in a study of blood T cells in healthy people across ages. Through a sample-barcoded 5' primer and a J-beta primer mix, a second PCR was run for roughly 7 to 11 cycles. TCRdb reprocessed the 5' RACE reads via MiXCR and lists one record per CDR3 protein. The table shows about 1.4 million distinct CDR3 sequences, with approximately 60% occurring only once. The sample consisted of blood. The receptors derive from a man aged 18-30 years in good health.

This chain links TRBV4-1 with TRBJ2-2, with TRBD2 as a possible D gene (6 bases). V was cut by 0 bases and J by 6 bases, with 17 bases left in between. The CDR3 runs to 17 residues. The germline gives CDR1 MGHRA, CDR2 YSYEKL. This CDR3 is CASSQDPPGVAAGELFF. CDR3 in DNA: TGCGCCAGCAGCCAAGACCCCCCGGGAGTGGCGGCCGGGGAGCTGTTTTTT.

This clonotype was counted a few times. The chain has TRBV5-6 and TRBJ2-3, with D maybe TRBD2 (6 bases). The V end lost 3 bases, the J end lost 2 bases, and 19 bases lay between the germline ends. CDR1 is SGHDT and CDR2 is YYEEEE in the germline V gene. The CDR3 length is 17 residues. This CDR3 reads CASSSWRLADLTDTQYF. The CDR3 DNA reads as TGTGCCAGCAGCTCATGGAGATTAGCGGACCTCACAGATACGCAGTATTTT.

The chain uses TRBV12-3 or TRBV12-4 and TRBJ1-2, with a weak D call TRBD1 (6 bases). This CDR3 is 18 amino acids long. Trimming left V 2 bases short and J 4 bases short, with 23 bases between. CDR3 sequence (DNA): TGTGCCAGCAGTTTAACAGGGTTACCTGGATTCATCCGCTATGGCTACACCTTC. It translates to CASSLTGLPGFIRYGYTF.

The J gene is TRBJ1-4, the V gene TRBV28, with TRBD1 matching over 7 bases. Germline CDR1 MDHEN, CDR2 SYDVKM. The CDR3 has 17 amino acids. Germline trimming cut 4 bases from V and 5 bases from J; bases unmatched to any gene: 13. The DNA for the CDR3 is TGTGCCAGCAGTTCCTCGGGACAGCCTTGGGGAAATGAAAAACTGTTTTTT. Translating gives CASSSSGQPWGNEKLFF.

This clonotype was detected a few times. The chain recombines TRBV15 with TRBJ2-3; 10 nucleotides line up with TRBD2. The junction had 1 base not matched to a gene; V was cut back by 2 bases and J by 5 bases. CDR3 size: 14 residues. CDR1 is LNHNV, CDR2 YYDKDF, per germline (reference sequence). The CDR3 loop reads CATSRRTSGDTQYF. The CDR3 nucleotides read TGTGCCACCAGCAGAAGGACTAGCGGAGATACGCAGTATTTT.

As concerns this clonotype: The germline gene is not matched at one end of the junction; a read error may be the cause. The rearrangement uses TRBV20-1 and TRBJ1-2; D call uncertain. The CDR3 covers 13 residues. The V gene's germline CDR1 is DFQATT and CDR2 SNEGSKA (reference sequence). This CDR3 is CSATENLLYGYIF. The CDR3 nucleotides are TGCAGTGCTACTGAGAATCTTCTTTATGGCTACATCTTC.

The CDR3 DNA follows: TGCGCCAGCAGTGGAGGGACAGGAGTCATAGGTACGCAGTATTTT. It yields the protein CASSGGTGVIGTQYF. V usage is TRBV10-2 and J usage is TRBJ2-3; 8 bases agree with TRBD1. The germline gives CDR1 WSHSY, CDR2 SAAADI. J was trimmed by 8 bases and V by 4 bases; bases with no gene match: 11. This CDR3 is built from 15 residues.

The V call is TRBV4-1, the J call TRBJ2-2; D remains unclear. V was trimmed by 4 bases and J by 4 bases, leaving 10 bases between them. The CDR3 covers 14 residues. Germline CDR1 is MGHRA and CDR2 is YSYEKL. The CDR3 loop is CASSPLGRTGELFF. DNA of the CDR3: TGCGCCAGCAGCCCACTTGGGCGCACCGGGGAGCTGTTTTTT.

This clonotype showed up just a few times. The rearrangement links TRBV6-6 to TRBJ2-7; 11 bases are a match to TRBD1. The germline CDR1 and CDR2 sequences are MNHNY and SVGAGI (reference sequence). With V trimmed by 2 bases and J by 6 bases, 6 bases remained unmatched. The CDR3 runs to 15 residues. The CDR3 here is CASSYTRDRGGEQYF. The CDR3 bases are TGTGCCAGCAGTTACACCCGGGACAGGGGGGGCGAGCAGTACTTC.

This rearrangement joins TRBV7-9 to TRBJ1-2, with TRBD1 as a possible D gene (6 bases). This CDR3 spans 20 amino acids. The V end was cut by 5 bases, the J end by 4 bases, with 32 bases between. Germline CDR1 SEHNR, CDR2 FQNEAQ (reference sequence). In nucleotides, the CDR3 is TGTGCCAGCAGCCCTGGGGACCTAACAGGGATGAGCAGGGCGGGCTATGGCTACACCTTC. This sequence encodes CASSPGDLTGMSRAGYGYTF.

This clonotype was observed a few times. The rearrangement joins TRBV7-2 to TRBJ2-7, with D perhaps matching TRBD1 or TRBD2 (6 bases each). Trimming removed 4 bases from V and 2 bases from J, with 21 bases in between. CDR3 length: 17 amino acids. The V gene's germline CDR1 is SGHTA and CDR2 FQGNSA. This CDR3 reads CASSSQGTGDLTYEQYF. CDR3 nucleotides: TGTGCCAGCAGCTCCCAGGGGACTGGGGATCTTACCTACGAGCAGTACTTC.

DNA of the CDR3: TGTGCCAGCAGTCTGAGGACAGGGGTTTTGTACGAGCAGTACTTC. It is translated as CASSLRTGVLYEQYF. V usage is TRBV27 and J usage is TRBJ2-7, with 9 nucleotides matching TRBD1. The V gene's germline CDR1 is MNHEY and CDR2 SMNVEV (reference sequence). CDR3 size: 15 residues. V was pared by 5 bases and J by 4 bases, with 9 bases of the junction left unmatched.

The genes are TRBV28 and TRBJ2-3; 10 bases line up with TRBD2. Germline V lookup: CDR1 MDHEN, CDR2 SYDVKM. J lost 5 bases, V lost 2 bases, and 7 bases had no gene match. The CDR3 consists of 16 residues. CDR3: CASSLTSGVDVDTQYF. CDR3 DNA sequence: TGTGCCAGCAGTTTAACTAGCGGGGTAGATGTAGATACGCAGTATTTT.

This sequence joins TRBV7-2 and TRBJ2-1; 11 bases fit TRBD2. TRBJ2-7 explains the end of the DNA better; the J call may be wrong. CDR1 and CDR2 (germline): SGHTA, FQGNSA. This CDR3 is 15 amino acids long. CDR3 coding DNA: TGTGCCAGCAGCTTCATAGCGGGGGGGGACTACGAGCAGTACTTC. Residues: CASSFIAGGDYEQYF.

The gene calls are TRBV28 and TRBJ2-5; a possible D gene is TRBD1 (5 bases). Germline V gene sequence: CDR1 MDHEN, CDR2 SYDVKM. The ends were cut back, 1 base at V and 3 bases at J, with 12 bases in the middle. CDR3 length equals 15 residues. This chain's CDR3 is CASSLFFTGKETQYF. In nucleotides, the CDR3 is TGTGCCAGCAGTTTATTCTTCACAGGAAAAGAGACCCAGTACTTC.

The chain has TRBV5-1 and TRBJ2-7, with no clear D. This CDR3 comprises 13 residues. The germline V and J ends were trimmed by 1 base and 3 bases, with 8 bases remaining between them. Germline CDR1 reads SGHRS; CDR2 reads YFSETQ. The CDR3 DNA reads TGCGCCAGCAGCTTGAATAACCGCTACGAGCAGTACTTC. Amino acids: CASSLNNRYEQYF. The full variable domain, in which reference TRBV5-1 and TRBJ2-7 provide the parts outside the CDR3, is KAGVTQTPRYLIKTRGQQVTLSCSPISGHRSVSWYQQTPGQGLQFLFEYFSETQRNKGNFPGRFSGRQFSNSRSEMNVSTLELGDSALYLCASSLNNRYEQYFGPGTRLTVT.

The rearrangement links TRBV29-1 to TRBJ2-7, with TRBD2 identical over 7 bases. The CDR3 is 13 residues long. Trimming removed 7 bases from V and 6 bases from J; junction bases left unmatched: 12. CDR1 and CDR2 from the germline V gene are SQVTM and ANQGSEA. The CDR3: CSAETSRSGEQYF. The CDR3 nucleotides read TGCAGCGCGGAGACTAGCCGTAGCGGCGAGCAGTACTTC.

V and J are TRBV4-1 and TRBJ2-5; 8 bases map to TRBD1. J lost 11 bases, V lost 3 bases, and 14 bases had no gene match. The length of the CDR3 is 15 residues. The germline CDR1 and CDR2 sequences are MGHRA and YSYEKL. In nucleotides, the CDR3 is TGCGCCAGCAGCCACCCACGGGCAGGGGGCAATGAGCAGTACTTC. This codes for CASSHPRAGGNEQYF.

The CDR3 bases are TGTGCCAGCAGCTTCTTGCAGAGGCGAGGAGAAAAACTGTTTTTT. Residues: CASSFLQRRGEKLFF. The chain employs TRBV13 and TRBJ1-4; D unclear. The CDR3 runs 15 residues. The germline V and J ends were trimmed by 3 bases and 8 bases, with 16 bases remaining between them. The germline CDR1 and CDR2 sequences are PRHDT and FYEKMQ (reference sequence).

This clonotype was observed a few times. The J gene is TRBJ2-5, the V gene TRBV4-3; no definite D call. CDR1 and CDR2 from the germline V gene are LGHNA and YSLEER. CDR3 size: 14 residues. V gave up 4 bases and J gave up 8 bases, with 17 bases separating them. CDR3 region: CASSPGQGEITQYF. The CDR3 coding sequence is TGCGCCAGCAGCCCTGGCCAAGGAGAGATAACCCAGTACTTC.